This TCR beta chain came from a study of T cell changes during pregnancy in multiple sclerosis. Assay used: immunoSEQ multiplex PCR; TCRdb lists only in-frame clones, some missing. The sample includes 75,000 to 95,000 clones, approximately 90% of them seen just once. This CDR3 has 13 amino acids. Germline CDR1 and CDR2: SGHRS and YFSETQ. Trimming at V came to 5 bases and at J to 6 bases, leaving 4 bases not matched to a gene. The TCR was taken from a female donor with multiple sclerosis, enrolled in a pregnancy study. The rearrangement joins TRBV5-1 to TRBJ2-2, with TRBD1 matching 7 bases. The starting material was peripheral blood, obtained before pregnancy. The CDR3 nucleotides are TGCGCCAGCAGAACAGGGGATCCCGGGGAGCTGTTTTTT. The encoded protein is CASRTGDPGELFF.